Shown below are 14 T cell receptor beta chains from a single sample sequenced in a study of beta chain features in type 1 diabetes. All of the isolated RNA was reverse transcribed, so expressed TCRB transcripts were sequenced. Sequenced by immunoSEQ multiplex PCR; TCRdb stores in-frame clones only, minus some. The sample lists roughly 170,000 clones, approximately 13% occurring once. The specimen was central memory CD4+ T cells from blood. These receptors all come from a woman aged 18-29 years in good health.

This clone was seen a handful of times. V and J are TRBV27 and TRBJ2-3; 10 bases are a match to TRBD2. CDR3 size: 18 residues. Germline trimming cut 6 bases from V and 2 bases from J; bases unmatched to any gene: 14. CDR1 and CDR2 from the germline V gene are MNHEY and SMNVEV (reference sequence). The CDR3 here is CASSLTYRTSGNTDTQYF. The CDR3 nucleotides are TGTGCCAGCAGCCTAACTTACCGGACTAGCGGAAACACAGATACGCAGTATTTT.

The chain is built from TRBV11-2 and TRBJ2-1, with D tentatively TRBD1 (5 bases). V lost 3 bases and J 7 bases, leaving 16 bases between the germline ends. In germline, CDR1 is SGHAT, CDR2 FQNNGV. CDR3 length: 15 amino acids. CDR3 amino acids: CASSFSATDRNEQFF. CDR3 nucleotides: TGTGCCAGCAGCTTTTCCGCGACAGATAGAAATGAGCAGTTCTTC.

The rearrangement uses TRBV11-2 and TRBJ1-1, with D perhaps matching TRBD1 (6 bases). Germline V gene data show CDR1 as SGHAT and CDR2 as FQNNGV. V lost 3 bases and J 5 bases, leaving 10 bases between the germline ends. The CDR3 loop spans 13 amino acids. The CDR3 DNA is TGTGCCAGCAGCTTCGCACAGGGAACTGAAGCTTTCTTT. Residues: CASSFAQGTEAFF.

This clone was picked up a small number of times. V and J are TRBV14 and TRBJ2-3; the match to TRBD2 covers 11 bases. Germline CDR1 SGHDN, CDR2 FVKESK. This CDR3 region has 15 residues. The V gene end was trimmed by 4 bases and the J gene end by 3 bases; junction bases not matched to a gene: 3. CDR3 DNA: TGTGCCAGCAGCCCGAGACTAGCGGGAACAGATACGCAGTATTTT. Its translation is CASSPRLAGTDTQYF.

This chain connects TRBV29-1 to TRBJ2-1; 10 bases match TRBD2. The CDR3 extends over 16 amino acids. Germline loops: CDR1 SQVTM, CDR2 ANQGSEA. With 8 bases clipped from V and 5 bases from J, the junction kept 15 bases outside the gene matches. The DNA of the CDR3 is TGCAGCTTGCTGGGGGCCTCTAGCGGGAGTGACAATGAGCAGTTCTTC. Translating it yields CSLLGASSGSDNEQFF.

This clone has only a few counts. The CDR3 region has the DNA TGTGCCAGCAGCCCTCCCAGGACTAGCAGAAAATACAATGAGCAGTTCTTC. Protein: CASSPPRTSRKYNEQFF. The V gene is TRBV11-2, the J gene TRBJ2-1; 8 bases are shared with TRBD2. The V segment lost 5 bases and the J segment 4 bases; nucleotides outside the gene matches: 13. Germline V gives CDR1 SGHAT, CDR2 FQNNGV. This CDR3 is 17 amino acids long.

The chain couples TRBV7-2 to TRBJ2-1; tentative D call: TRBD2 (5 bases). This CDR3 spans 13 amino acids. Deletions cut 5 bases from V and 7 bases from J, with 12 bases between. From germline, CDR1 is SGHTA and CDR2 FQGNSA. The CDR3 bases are TGTGCCAGCAGCCAAACTAGGAGGAATGAGCAGTTCTTC. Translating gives CASSQTRRNEQFF.

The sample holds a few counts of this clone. The CDR3 DNA follows: TGTGCCAGTCGGTTCCGGGACAGACCCCTCGCGTGGTTCTTC. Translated, it gives CASRFRDRPLAWFF. The V call is TRBV19, the J call TRBJ2-1, with TRBD1 matching over 7 bases. The ends lost 8 bases at V and 15 bases at J; junction bases unmatched: 19. This CDR3 is built from 14 residues. Germline V lookup: CDR1 LNHDA, CDR2 SQIVND (reference sequence).

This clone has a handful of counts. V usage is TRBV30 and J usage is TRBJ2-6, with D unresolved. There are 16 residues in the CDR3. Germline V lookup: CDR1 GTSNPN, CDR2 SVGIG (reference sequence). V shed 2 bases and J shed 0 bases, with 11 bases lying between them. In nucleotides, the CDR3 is TGTGCCTGGAGTTTCCACGACAACTCTGGGGCCAACGTCCTGACTTTC. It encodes CAWSFHDNSGANVLTF.

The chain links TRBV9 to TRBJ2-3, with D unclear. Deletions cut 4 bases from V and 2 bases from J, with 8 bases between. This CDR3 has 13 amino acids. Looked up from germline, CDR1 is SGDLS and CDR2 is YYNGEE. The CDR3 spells CASSRLLTDTQYF. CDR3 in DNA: TGTGCCAGCAGCCGTCTTCTCACAGATACGCAGTATTTT.

The CDR3 region is CASSPRTGGHQPQHF. The DNA for the CDR3 is TGTGCCAGCAGCCCTAGGACAGGGGGCCATCAGCCCCAGCATTTT. The chain uses TRBV7-2 and TRBJ1-5; 11 bases are a match to TRBD1. V dropped 5 bases and J dropped 5; count of bases not matched to a gene: 5. The CDR3 consists of 15 residues. Germline assignment: CDR1 SGHTA and CDR2 FQGNSA.

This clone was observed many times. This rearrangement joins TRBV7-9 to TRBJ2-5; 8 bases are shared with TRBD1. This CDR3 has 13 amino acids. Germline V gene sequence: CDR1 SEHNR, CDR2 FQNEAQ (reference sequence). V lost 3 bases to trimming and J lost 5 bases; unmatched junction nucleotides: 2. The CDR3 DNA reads TGTGCCAGCAGCTTGACAGGGGTGGAGACCCAGTACTTC. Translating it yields CASSLTGVETQYF.

This CDR3 reads CASSTDPAGMGQYF. CDR3 nucleotide sequence: TGTGCCAGCAGCACAGACCCCGCGGGAATGGGCCAGTACTTC. V is TRBV7-2 and J is TRBJ2-5; possible D gene TRBD2, 6 bases. CDR3 length equals 14 residues. From germline, CDR1 is SGHTA and CDR2 FQGNSA. V lost 5 bases to trimming and J lost 10 bases, with 20 bases between them.

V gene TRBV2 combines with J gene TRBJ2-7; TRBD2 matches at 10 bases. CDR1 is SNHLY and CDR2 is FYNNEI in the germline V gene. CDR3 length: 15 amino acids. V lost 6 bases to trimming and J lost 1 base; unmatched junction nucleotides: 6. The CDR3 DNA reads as TGTGCCAGCAGGAGACTAGCGGGTGTATCCTACGAGCAGTACTTC. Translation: CASRRLAGVSYEQYF. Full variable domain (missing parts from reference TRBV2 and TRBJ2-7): EPEVTQTPSHQVTQMGQEVILRCVPISNHLYFYWYRQILGQKVEFLVSFYNNEISEKSEIFDDQFSVERPDGSNFTLKIRSTKLEDSAMYFCASRRLAGVSYEQYFGPGTRLTVT.